A single sample is the source of the 8 T cell receptor beta chains below, sequenced in a study of Tregs in tolerant kidney transplant recipients. Profiling relied on immunoSEQ multiplex PCR, and the TCRdb table lists in-frame clones only, not all of them. The listing records 45,000 to 55,000 clones. Specimen: CD4+ T cells from blood, collected before the transplant. Receptors originate from a human donor who received a combined kidney and bone marrow transplant.

With regard to this clone: The read gets to within 3 residues of the CDR3 end, and the germline J gene fills in the rest. The V call is TRBV10-3, the J call TRBJ1-2, with D perhaps matching TRBD1 (6 bases). From germline, CDR1 is ENHRY and CDR2 SYGVKD. The V and J ends lost 8 bases and 2 bases respectively, with 18 bases between them. The CDR3 runs to 15 residues. Partial CDR3 DNA: TGTGCCATCGGGATCGGACAGACCATCAACTATGGC. Translation gives CAIGIGQTINYG. In full, the CDR3 reads CAIGIGQTINYGYTF.

The covered CDR3 bases are TGTGCCGGATCCGACAGGTGGGGCGAAAAA. It codes for CAGSDRWGEK. The CDR3 in its entirety is CAGSDRWGEKLFF. The chain combines TRBV19 with TRBJ1-4, with D tentatively TRBD1 (6 bases). The read gets to within 3 residues of the CDR3 end, and the germline J gene fills in the rest. V gave up 11 bases and J gave up 8 bases, with 18 bases separating them. Per germline, CDR1 LNHDA and CDR2 SQIVND (reference sequence). The CDR3 is 13 amino acids.

Details on this clone: The read is 3 residues too short to cover the CDR3 end, so that end is filled in from the germline J gene. The chain carries TRBV5-1 and TRBJ2-3, with a possible D match to TRBD1 (6 bases). Germline CDR1 SGHRS, CDR2 YFSETQ. The length of the CDR3 is 14 residues. V gave up 7 bases and J gave up 5 bases, with 17 bases separating them. This CDR3 reads CASRDERGGDTQYF. Partial CDR3 DNA: TGCGCCAGCCGCGATGAGCGAGGGGGAGATACG. Using reference TRBV5-1 and TRBJ2-3 for the parts outside the CDR3, the full variable domain is KAGVTQTPRYLIKTRGQQVTLSCSPISGHRSVSWYQQTPGQGLQFLFEYFSETQRNKGNFPGRFSGRQFSNSRSEMNVSTLELGDSALYLCASRDERGGDTQYFGPGTRLTVL.

About this clone: Read coverage stops 3 residues before the CDR3 terminus; the germline J gene supplies the remainder. The chain uses TRBV7-9 and TRBJ2-7; D gene unclear. Germline CDR1 and CDR2: SEHNR and FQNEAQ (reference sequence). There are 14 residues in the CDR3. Between the trimmed V and J ends, which lost 3 bases and 2 bases, there was a span of 11 bases. The CDR3 bases that were read are TGTGCCAGCAGCTTCGGCGGAGCCGCCTACGAG. Protein sequence: CASSFGGAAYE. The whole CDR3 protein reads CASSFGGAAYEQYF.

CDR3 sequence: CSASRDGYTF. The part of the CDR3 DNA that was read is TGCAGTGCTAGCAGGGATGGC. The chain is built from TRBV20-1 and TRBJ1-2; weak D call: TRBD1 (5 bases). The DNA ends 3 residues before the CDR3 does, and the rest of the CDR3 is filled in from the germline J gene. Germline V gene lookup returns CDR1 DFQATT and CDR2 SNEGSKA (reference sequence). V dropped 3 bases and J dropped 6 bases, with 5 bases sitting between them. The CDR3 sequence is 10 residues long.

Comments on this clone: The missing CDR3 end, 3 residues past where the read stops, is filled in from the germline J gene. This rearrangement joins TRBV10-3 to TRBJ2-3; no clear D. The CDR3 covers 13 residues. Trimming pared 3 bases from V and 6 bases from J, leaving 10 bases between. In germline, CDR1 is ENHRY, CDR2 SYGVKD. The CDR3 loop is CAISDYAGDTQYF. The DNA read from the CDR3 is TGTGCCATCAGTGACTACGCCGGGGATACG.

With respect to this clone: The read terminates 3 residues before the CDR3 end, so the remaining end is supplied by the germline J gene. The chain carries TRBV2 and TRBJ1-1; TRBD1 is a possible D gene (5 bases). The CDR3 loop spans 12 amino acids. Germline V CDR1 and CDR2: SNHLY, FYNNEI. The CDR3 loop is CASSWETVSAFF. Incomplete CDR3 DNA: TGTGCCAGCAGTTGGGAGACAGTTTCA.

About this clone itself: The read halts 3 residues ahead of the CDR3 end, with the missing end drawn from the germline J gene. V and J are TRBV30 and TRBJ2-3; TRBD1 agrees at 7 bases. The CDR3 sequence is 15 residues long. J was trimmed by 2 bases and V by 5 bases; bases with no gene match: 10. In germline, CDR1 is GTSNPN, CDR2 SVGIG (reference sequence). CDR3 loop: CAWQSNGQATDTQYF. CDR3 DNA (partial): TGTGCCTGGCAATCCAACGGACAGGCCACAGATACG.